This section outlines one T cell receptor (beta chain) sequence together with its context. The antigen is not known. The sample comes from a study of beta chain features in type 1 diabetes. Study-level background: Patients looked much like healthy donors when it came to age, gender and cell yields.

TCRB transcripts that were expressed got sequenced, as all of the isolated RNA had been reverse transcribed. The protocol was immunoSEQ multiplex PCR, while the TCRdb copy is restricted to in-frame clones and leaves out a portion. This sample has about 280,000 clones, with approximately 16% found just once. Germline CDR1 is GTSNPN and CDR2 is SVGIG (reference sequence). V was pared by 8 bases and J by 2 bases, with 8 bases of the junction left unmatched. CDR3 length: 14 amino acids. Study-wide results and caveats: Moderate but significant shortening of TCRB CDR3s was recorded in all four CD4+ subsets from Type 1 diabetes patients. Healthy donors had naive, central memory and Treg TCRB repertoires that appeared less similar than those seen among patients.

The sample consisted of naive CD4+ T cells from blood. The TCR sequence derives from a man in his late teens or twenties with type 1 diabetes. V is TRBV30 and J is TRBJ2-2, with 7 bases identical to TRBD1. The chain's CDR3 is CAGMTGTNTGELFF. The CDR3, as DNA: TGTGCCGGAATGACAGGGACCAACACCGGGGAGCTGTTTTTT.